The 23 T cell receptor beta chains given below trace back to one sample, sequenced in a study of OX40 agonist ivuxolimab in advanced cancers. Only in-frame clones appear in the TCRdb table, and some are missing; sequencing was by immunoSEQ multiplex PCR. The sample includes 45,000 to 70,000 clones, 83% of them seen just once. The sample in question was CD4+ or CD8+ T cells sorted from blood, obtained in a trial of the OX40 agonist ivuxolimab. These receptors were obtained from an adult with an advanced solid tumor such as melanoma, head and neck, liver or kidney cancer.

The chain is built from TRBV19 and TRBJ2-1; TRBD2 matches 14 bases. Germline-derived CDR1 and CDR2 are LNHDA and SQIVND (reference sequence). The V and J ends lost 4 bases and 7 bases, in that order; junction bases with no gene match: 6. This CDR3 region has 16 residues. The CDR3 coding sequence is TGTGCCAGTAGTACCGGGACTAGCGGGAGAATGAATGAGCAGTTCTTC. It specifies CASSTGTSGRMNEQFF.

The chain recombines TRBV29-1 with TRBJ2-3; 9 nucleotides agree with TRBD2. In germline, CDR1 is SQVTM, CDR2 ANQGSEA. This CDR3 has 14 residues. V shed 6 bases and J 6 bases; nucleotides not matched to a gene: 10. This chain's CDR3 is CSVGISGSGDTQYF. The CDR3 bases are TGCAGCGTGGGGATTAGCGGGAGCGGGGATACGCAGTATTTT.

The count of this clone is one. This chain joins TRBV19 and TRBJ1-2; D is possibly TRBD1 (6 bases). This CDR3 region has 17 residues. V was cut by 0 bases and J by 1 base, with 15 bases left in between. Germline assignment: CDR1 LNHDA and CDR2 SQIVND (reference sequence). The DNA for the CDR3 is TGTGCCAGTAGTATAGAAAAGACAGGACGTCTTAACTATGGCTACACCTTC. It codes for CASSIEKTGRLNYGYTF.

The V and J genes are TRBV19 and TRBJ2-3, with D unresolved. CDR3 size: 14 residues. The ends were cut back, 9 bases at V and 1 base at J, with 14 bases in the middle. Germline V CDR1 and CDR2: LNHDA, SQIVND (reference sequence). CDR3 DNA: TGTGCCAGCCAGAGGTTCGTGGGCACAGATACGCAGTATTTT. It specifies CASQRFVGTDTQYF.

The chain links TRBV28 to TRBJ1-5; D unresolved. CDR1 and CDR2 (germline): MDHEN, SYDVKM. The length of the CDR3 is 14 residues. With 6 bases removed from V and 6 bases from J, the gap between germline ends came to 15 bases. The CDR3 region has the DNA TGTGCCAGCAGAAACCGGGGAGAGGGTCAGCCCCAGCATTTT. This codes for CASRNRGEGQPQHF.

The sample holds one count of this clone. This rearrangement joins TRBV4-1 to TRBJ1-2; D may be TRBD1 (5 bases). V gave up 6 bases and J gave up 7 bases, with 18 bases separating them. Germline CDR1 is MGHRA and CDR2 is YSYEKL. The length of the CDR3 is 14 residues. The DNA of the CDR3 is TGCGCCAGCAGTCAGTCGGACGGGGCTGGTGGCTACACCTTC. It specifies CASSQSDGAGGYTF.

The chain is built from TRBV21-1 and TRBJ2-1; TRBD1, as called in the table, went unchecked against the DNA. TRBV21-1 is described as a pseudogene. This CDR3 has 16 residues. The CDR3 sequence: CASSPHRGQGAREQFF. The CDR3 DNA sequence: TGTGCCAGCAGCCCCCATAGGGGACAGGGGGCGCGGGAGCAGTTCTTC.

The chain combines TRBV6-1 with TRBJ2-3; unclear D gene. The CDR3 consists of 12 residues. Germline V gene data show CDR1 as MNHNS and CDR2 as SASEGT. V was cut by 6 bases and J by 8 bases, with 12 bases left in between. DNA for the CDR3: TGTGCCAGCAGCGAGTACCTGGCTACGCAGTATTTT. Translation gives CASSEYLATQYF.

J is TRBJ2-2 and V is TRBV18; a weak D match, TRBD1 (5 bases). V shed 3 bases and J shed 3 bases, with 14 bases lying between them. Germline V CDR1 and CDR2: KGHSH, LQKENI. CDR3 length equals 16 residues. The CDR3 region has the DNA TGTGCCAGCTCACCTCGTGAGACAGTTTACACCGGGGAGCTGTTTTTT. This translates into CASSPRETVYTGELFF. Complete variable domain (other parts from reference TRBV18 and TRBJ2-2): NAGVMQNPRHLVRRRGQEARLRCSPMKGHSHVYWYRQLPEEGLKFMVYLQKENIIDESGMPKERFSAEFPKEGPSILRIQQVVRGDSAAYFCASSPRETVYTGELFFGEGSRLTVL.

This clone was counted a single time. The rearrangement links TRBV11-2 to TRBJ1-2, with D perhaps TRBD1 (5 bases). Germline V CDR1 and CDR2: SGHAT, FQNNGV. The CDR3 contains 14 residues. V was trimmed by 2 bases and J by 6 bases, leaving 13 bases between them. The CDR3: CASSLRGDRDGYTF. The DNA of the CDR3 is TGTGCCAGCAGCTTACGGGGGGATCGGGATGGCTACACCTTC.

This clone was seen more than once but under ten times. V and J are TRBV19 and TRBJ1-3, with D hard to call. This CDR3 is built from 14 residues. Germline CDR1 is LNHDA and CDR2 is SQIVND (reference sequence). V gave up 5 bases and J gave up 0 bases, with 8 bases separating them. CDR3 residues: CASSVGHSGNTIYF. The CDR3 DNA reads TGTGCCAGTAGTGTGGGCCACTCTGGAAACACCATATATTTT.

The chain joins TRBV5-1 to TRBJ2-1; D possibly corresponds to TRBD2 (6 bases). Germline V lookup: CDR1 SGHRS, CDR2 YFSETQ. The CDR3 runs to 14 residues. The V gene lost 3 bases and the J gene lost 5 bases, with 12 bases spanning the gap. CDR3 residues: CASSWGDEHNEQFF. CDR3 bases: TGCGCCAGCAGCTGGGGGGACGAGCACAATGAGCAGTTCTTC.

The V and J genes are TRBV27 and TRBJ1-1, with D possibly TRBD1 on 6 matching bases. This CDR3 spans 14 amino acids. Trimming pared 5 bases from V and 6 bases from J, leaving 16 bases between. CDR1 MNHEY and CDR2 SMNVEV come from the germline V gene (reference sequence). Here the CDR3 DNA reads TGTGCCAGCAGTGCAAACAGGGAAATCCCTGAAGCTTTCTTT. Its translation: CASSANREIPEAFF.

The chain links TRBV7-9 to TRBJ1-1; D gene uncertain. V lost 1 base and J lost 10, with 10 bases in between. The length of the CDR3 is 12 residues. Germline V CDR1 and CDR2: SEHNR, FQNEAQ (reference sequence). In DNA form, the CDR3 reads TGTGCCAGCAGCTTAGGAAGCTTCGGAGCTTTCTTT. This gives the protein CASSLGSFGAFF.

This chain joins TRBV5-5 and TRBJ2-2, with a weak D call TRBD1 (5 bases). Germline V CDR1 and CDR2: SGHKS, YYEKEE (reference sequence). Trimming took off 3 bases at V and 1 base at J, with 7 bases between the two ends. This CDR3 comprises 14 residues. The CDR3 here is CASSSTGNTGELFF. The CDR3 bases are TGTGCCAGCAGCTCAACAGGGAACACCGGGGAGCTGTTTTTT.

This clone showed up just once. The chain is built from TRBV28 and TRBJ2-1; 8 nucleotides align to TRBD1. Losses at the gene ends were 4 bases for V and 8 bases for J; bases not matched to a gene: 10. The CDR3 spans 15 residues. CDR1 is MDHEN and CDR2 is SYDVKM in the germline V gene. This CDR3 is CASSSSTGDWDEQFF. CDR3 sequence (DNA): TGTGCCAGCAGTTCCTCGACAGGGGATTGGGATGAGCAGTTCTTC.

The V and J genes are TRBV5-1 and TRBJ1-5; D call uncertain. Germline V gene data show CDR1 as SGHRS and CDR2 as YFSETQ. The CDR3 sequence is 14 residues long. V was pared by 2 bases and J by 3 bases, with 9 bases between. The CDR3 protein is CASSLGGSNQPQHF. DNA for the CDR3: TGCGCCAGCAGCTTAGGCGGATCCAATCAGCCCCAGCATTTT.

This chain links TRBV7-9 with TRBJ1-3, with a tentative D call TRBD1 (5 bases). Germline CDR1 and CDR2: SEHNR and FQNEAQ (reference sequence). This CDR3 region has 19 residues. V was trimmed by 5 bases and J by 0 bases, leaving 23 bases between them. This chain's CDR3 is CASSGKGVTRAFSGNTIYF. The CDR3 region has the DNA TGTGCCAGCAGCGGTAAAGGAGTAACCAGGGCCTTCTCTGGAAACACCATATATTTT.

In its sample, this clone ranks as medium-sized. The gene calls are TRBV4-2 and TRBJ1-1; possibly TRBD1 for D (5 bases). V was trimmed by 0 bases and J by 11 bases, leaving 16 bases between them. Germline assignment: CDR1 LGHNA and CDR2 YNFKEQ. There are 14 residues in the CDR3. In DNA form, the CDR3 reads TGTGCCAGCAGCCAAGATTGGGGGGTTGGGGTGGCTTTCTTT. Translation gives CASSQDWGVGVAFF.

The rearrangement joins TRBV2 to TRBJ1-1; D unclear. CDR3 size: 14 residues. V was clipped by 8 bases and J by 1 base, with 14 bases between them. Germline V gene data show CDR1 as SNHLY and CDR2 as FYNNEI. The CDR3 DNA follows: TGTGCCAGCTCGGTAGGAATCACGAACACTGAAGCTTTCTTT. Translation gives CASSVGITNTEAFF.

V gene TRBV2 combines with J gene TRBJ1-3; unclear D gene. Trimming removed 3 bases from V and 4 bases from J, with 7 bases in between. The CDR3 loop spans 13 amino acids. The germline CDR1 and CDR2 sequences are SNHLY and FYNNEI. The chain's CDR3 is CASSEGRGNTIYF. Written as DNA, the CDR3 is TGTGCCAGCAGTGAGGGCAGAGGAAACACCATATATTTT.

This rearrangement joins TRBV6-5 to TRBJ2-7, with 12 bases that match TRBD1. This CDR3 has 13 residues. Germline loops: CDR1 MNHEY, CDR2 SVGAGI. Losses at the gene ends were 8 bases for V and 6 bases for J; bases not matched to a gene: 5. CDR3 sequence (DNA): TGTGCCAGCCGCGGGACAGGGGGCCTCGAGCAGTACTTC. Translation: CASRGTGGLEQYF.

The V gene is TRBV5-6, the J gene TRBJ2-5, with unresolved D. Germline V gives CDR1 SGHDT, CDR2 YYEEEE. Trimming pared 2 bases from V and 3 bases from J, leaving 11 bases between. This CDR3 has 14 amino acids. In DNA, the CDR3 is TGTGCCAGCAGCTTTACTTATATCAAAGAGACCCAGTACTTC. This sequence encodes CASSFTYIKETQYF.